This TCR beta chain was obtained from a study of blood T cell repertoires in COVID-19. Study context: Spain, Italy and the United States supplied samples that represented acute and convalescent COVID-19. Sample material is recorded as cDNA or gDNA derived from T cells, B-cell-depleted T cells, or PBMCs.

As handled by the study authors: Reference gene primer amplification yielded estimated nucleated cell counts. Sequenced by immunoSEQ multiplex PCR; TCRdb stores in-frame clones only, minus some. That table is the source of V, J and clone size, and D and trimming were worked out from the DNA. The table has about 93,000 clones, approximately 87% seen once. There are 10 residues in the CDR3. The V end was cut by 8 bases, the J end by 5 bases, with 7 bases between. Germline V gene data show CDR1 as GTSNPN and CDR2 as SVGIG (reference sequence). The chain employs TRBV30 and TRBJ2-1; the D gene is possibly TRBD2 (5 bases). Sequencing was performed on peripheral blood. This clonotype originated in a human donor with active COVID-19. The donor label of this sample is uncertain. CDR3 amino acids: CALGDNEQFF. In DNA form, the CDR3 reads TGTGCCCTGGGAGACAATGAGCAGTTCTTC.